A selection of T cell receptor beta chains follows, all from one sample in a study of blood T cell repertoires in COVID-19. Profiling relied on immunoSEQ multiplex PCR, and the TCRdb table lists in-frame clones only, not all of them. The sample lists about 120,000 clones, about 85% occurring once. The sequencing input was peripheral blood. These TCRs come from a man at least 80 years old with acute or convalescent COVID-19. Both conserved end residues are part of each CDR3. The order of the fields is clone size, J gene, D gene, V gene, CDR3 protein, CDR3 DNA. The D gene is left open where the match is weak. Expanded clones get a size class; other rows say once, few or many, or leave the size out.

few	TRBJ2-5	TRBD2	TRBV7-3	CASSLDWREPPLQETQYF	TGTGCCAGCAGCTTAGATTGGCGGGAGCCGCCCCTCCAAGAGACCCAGTACTTC
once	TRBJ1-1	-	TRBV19	CASSRLTDNRAAFF	TGTGCCAGTAGTCGATTAACGGACAATCGGGCAGCTTTCTTT
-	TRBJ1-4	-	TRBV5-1	CASSPSGNEKLFF	TGCGCCAGCAGCCCAAGCGGTAATGAAAAACTGTTTTTT
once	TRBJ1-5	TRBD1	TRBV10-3	CAISPGTGGGQPQHF	TGTGCCATCAGCCCCGGGACAGGGGGAGGTCAGCCCCAGCATTTT
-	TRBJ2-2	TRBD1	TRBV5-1	CASSRGQESTGELFF	TGCGCCAGCAGCCGAGGACAGGAATCGACCGGGGAGCTGTTTTTT
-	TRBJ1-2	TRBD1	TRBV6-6	CASSRLGTGGSAYGYTF	TGTGCCAGCAGTCGACTAGGGACAGGGGGCAGCGCCTATGGCTACACCTTC
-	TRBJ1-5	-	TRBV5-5	CASSFQALNSNQPQHF	TGTGCCAGCAGCTTCCAGGCACTGAATAGCAATCAGCCCCAGCATTTT
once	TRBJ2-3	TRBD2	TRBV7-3	CASTAMSGRTDTQYF	TGTGCCAGCACCGCCATGAGCGGGAGAACAGATACGCAGTATTTT
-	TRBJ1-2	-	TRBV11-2	CASSFFVQPSYGYTF	TGTGCCAGCAGCTTTTTCGTACAGCCTTCCTATGGCTACACCTTC
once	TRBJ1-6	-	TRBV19	CASLGTPNSPLHF	TGTGCCAGTCTGGGGACACCTAATTCACCCCTCCACTTT
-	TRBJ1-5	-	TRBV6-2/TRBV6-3	CASSRDGNQPQHF	TGTGCCAGCAGTCGCGACGGGAATCAGCCCCAGCATTTT
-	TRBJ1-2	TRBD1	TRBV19	CASSIAGTGENYGYTF	TGTGCCAGTAGTATAGCTGGGACAGGGGAAAACTATGGCTACACCTTC
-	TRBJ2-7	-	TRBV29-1	CSVDGGPYEQYF	TGCAGCGTTGACGGCGGTCCCTACGAGCAGTACTTC
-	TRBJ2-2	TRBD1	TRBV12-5	CASGPPGQKNTGELFF	TGTGCTAGTGGCCCTCCGGGACAGAAGAACACCGGGGAGCTGTTTTTT
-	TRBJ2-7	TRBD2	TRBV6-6	CASSYSTGGSTNEQYF	TGTGCCAGCAGTTACTCGACCGGGGGGTCAACTAACGAGCAGTACTTC
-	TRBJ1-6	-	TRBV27	CASRGRSAGNSPLHF	TGTGCCAGCAGGGGGCGGTCGGCGGGAAATTCACCCCTCCACTTT
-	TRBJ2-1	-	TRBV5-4	CASSFSNEQFF	TGTGCCAGCAGCTTTTCGAATGAGCAGTTCTTC
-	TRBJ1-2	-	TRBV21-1	CASSNWTGFFCYGYTF	TGTGCCAGCAGCAACTGGACAGGGTTTTTCTGCTATGGCTACACCTTC
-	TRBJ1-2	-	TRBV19	CASGLQTGYGYTF	TGTGCCAGTGGGTTGCAGACAGGTTATGGCTACACCTTC
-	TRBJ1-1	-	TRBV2	CAVRSTHAEAFF	TGTGCCGTACGGTCAACGCACGCTGAAGCTTTCTTT
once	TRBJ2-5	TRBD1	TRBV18	CASSPRTGREETQYF	TGTGCCAGCTCACCCAGGACAGGGCGAGAAGAGACCCAGTACTTC
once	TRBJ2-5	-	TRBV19	CATRVNGGSTQYF	TGTGCCACTAGGGTCAACGGAGGGTCGACCCAGTACTTC
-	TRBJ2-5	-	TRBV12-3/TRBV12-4	CASLQNRKETQYF	TGTGCCAGCCTTCAGAACAGGAAAGAGACCCAGTACTTC
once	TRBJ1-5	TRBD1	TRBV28	CASSWTGGGNQPQHF	TGTGCCAGCAGTTGGACAGGGGGAGGCAATCAGCCCCAGCATTTT
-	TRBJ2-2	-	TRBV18	CASSPQGSGELFF	TGTGCCAGCTCACCCCAGGGATCCGGGGAGCTGTTTTTT
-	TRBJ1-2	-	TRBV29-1	CSVGHDGYTF	TGCAGCGTTGGACATGATGGCTACACCTTC